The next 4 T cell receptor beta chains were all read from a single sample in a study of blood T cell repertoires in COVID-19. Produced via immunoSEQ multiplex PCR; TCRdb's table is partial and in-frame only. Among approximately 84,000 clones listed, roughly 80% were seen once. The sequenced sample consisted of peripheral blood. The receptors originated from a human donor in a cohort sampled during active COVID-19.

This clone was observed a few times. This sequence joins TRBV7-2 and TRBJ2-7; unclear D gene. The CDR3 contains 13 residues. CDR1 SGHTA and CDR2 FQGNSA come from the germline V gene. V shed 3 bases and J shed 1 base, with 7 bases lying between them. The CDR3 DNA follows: TGTGCCAGCAGCTTGGGCTTTTCCTACGAGCAGTACTTC. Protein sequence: CASSLGFSYEQYF.

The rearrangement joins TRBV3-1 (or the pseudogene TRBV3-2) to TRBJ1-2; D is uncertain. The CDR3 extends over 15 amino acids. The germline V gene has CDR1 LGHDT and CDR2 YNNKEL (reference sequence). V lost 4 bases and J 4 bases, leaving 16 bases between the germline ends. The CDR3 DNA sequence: TGTGCCAGCAGCCCTACTATCGACGGCTTCTATGGCTACACCTTC. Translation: CASSPTIDGFYGYTF.

The CDR3 coding sequence is TGTGCCAGCGGAGAATACAGGAACAATCAGCCCCAGCATTTT. Protein sequence: CASGEYRNNQPQHF. This chain connects TRBV2 to TRBJ1-5; D is possibly TRBD1 (5 bases). With 8 bases removed from V and 3 bases from J, the gap between germline ends came to 14 bases. CDR1 and CDR2 from the germline V gene are SNHLY and FYNNEI. This CDR3 is built from 14 residues.

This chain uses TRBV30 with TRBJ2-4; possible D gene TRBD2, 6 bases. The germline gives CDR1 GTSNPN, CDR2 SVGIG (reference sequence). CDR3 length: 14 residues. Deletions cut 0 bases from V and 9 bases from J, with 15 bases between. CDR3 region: CAWSVDLRDGIQYF. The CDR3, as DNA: TGTGCCTGGAGTGTAGATCTGCGGGACGGCATTCAGTACTTC.